The 4 T cell receptor beta chains below come from one sample, sequenced in a study of regulatory T cells in long-lasting Graves disease. As to time point: newly diagnosed GD, antithyroid drugs for less than 3 months. TCR sequences were obtained from RNA taken from PBMCs. Arm-PCR of CDR3 regions and iRepertoire HTBI primers were used to build TCR beta libraries. One entry per CDR3 protein, called by TCRdb with MiXCR from the multiplex PCR reads. Here the sample spans roughly 410,000 distinct CDR3 sequences, about 15% being singletons. In addition, the sample was reused for a study of T cells in Graves' hyperthyroidism and ophthalmopathy.

The source was peripheral blood mononuclear cells (PBMCs), collected at new diagnosis, from a patient treated with antithyroid drugs. The receptors originated from a woman in her 40s with Graves disease.

Ten or more counts support this clonotype. The chain joins TRBV5-5 to TRBJ2-1, with D possibly TRBD2 on 6 matching bases. Germline V gene lookup returns CDR1 SGHKS and CDR2 YYEKEE (reference sequence). This CDR3 contains 13 residues. The ends were cut back, 2 bases at V and 10 bases at J, with 13 bases in the middle. Here the CDR3 DNA reads TGTGCCAGCAGCTTACTAGCCTTACTAGAGCAGTTCTTC. Translated: CASSLLALLEQFF.

This clonotype was observed many times. The chain carries TRBV7-2 and TRBJ1-6, with D maybe TRBD1 (5 bases). The germline gives CDR1 SGHTA, CDR2 FQGNSA. The germline V and J ends were trimmed by 1 base and 10 bases, with 8 bases remaining between them. CDR3 length: 13 residues. The CDR3 nucleotides are TGTGCCAGCAGCTTAGATTCAGGGTCACCCCTCCACTTT. This sequence encodes CASSLDSGSPLHF.

This clonotype occurred many times. In nucleotides, the CDR3 is TGTGCCAGCAGCCCGGGACAGGGGATTAATGAAAAACTGTTTTTT. Its protein is CASSPGQGINEKLFF. This chain connects TRBV11-3 to TRBJ1-4; 10 positions match TRBD1. The germline CDR1 and CDR2 sequences are SGHNT and YENEEA. With V trimmed by 5 bases and J by 4 bases, 4 bases remained unmatched. CDR3 length: 15 residues.

This clonotype was found many times. The rearrangement uses TRBV14 and TRBJ1-5; 9 bases agree with TRBD1. CDR1 SGHDN and CDR2 FVKESK come from the germline V gene. With V trimmed by 0 bases and J by 7 bases, 4 bases remained unmatched. The CDR3 has 15 residues. The CDR3 nucleotides are TGTGCCAGCAGCCAAGAACAGGGGGCACGACAGCCCCAGCATTTT. It translates to CASSQEQGARQPQHF. Drawing the rest from reference TRBV14 and TRBJ1-5, the complete variable domain is EAGVTQFPSHSVIEKGQTVTLRCDPISGHDNLYWYRRVMGKEIKFLLHFVKESKQDESGMPNNRFLAERTGGTYSTLKVQPAELEDSGVYFCASSQEQGARQPQHFGDGTRLSIL.